This TCR beta chain appears in the sequencing data of a study of blood T cell repertoires in COVID-19. TCRdb's table, derived via immunoSEQ multiplex PCR, lists solely in-frame clones and lacks some. The sample lists roughly 280,000 clones, roughly 80% occurring once. CDR3 length equals 15 residues. V gave up 3 bases and J gave up 2 bases; unmatched junction bases: 3. CDR1 and CDR2 (germline): KGHDR, SFDVKD. This TCR was recovered from a man between 60 and 75 years old who had recovered from COVID-19. V is TRBV24-1 and J is TRBJ2-1; 7 bases fit TRBD1. The sample comprised peripheral blood. CDR3 in amino acids: CATSDSQGAYNEQFF. CDR3 bases: TGTGCCACCAGTGATAGTCAGGGGGCCTACAATGAGCAGTTCTTC.